The 12 T cell receptor beta chains reported below all come from one sample, sequenced in a study of blood T cell repertoires in COVID-19. Repertoires were generated with immunoSEQ multiplex PCR, while TCRdb's copy carries only in-frame clones and drops some. Of 260,000 or so clones listed, about 80% are singletons. Input material: PBMCs or T cells enriched from blood (not recorded which). These receptor sequences come from a woman aged 40-49 years who had been exposed to COVID-19.

The chain uses TRBV2 and TRBJ2-7; possibly TRBD2 for D (6 bases). This CDR3 spans 13 amino acids. Trimming pared 3 bases from V and 6 bases from J, leaving 12 bases between. Germline CDR1 reads SNHLY; CDR2 reads FYNNEI. The CDR3 sequence: CASSDNPEGEQYF. CDR3 nucleotide sequence: TGTGCCAGCAGTGATAACCCGGAGGGCGAGCAGTACTTC.

The J gene is TRBJ2-7, the V gene TRBV7-2; D might be TRBD1 (6 bases). The CDR3 has 17 residues. With 3 bases removed from V and 2 bases from J, the gap between germline ends came to 20 bases. The germline V gene encodes CDR1 SGHTA and CDR2 FQGNSA. The CDR3, as DNA: TGTGCCAGCAGCTTCGCTATTGGGTCAGGGGCGACCTACGAGCAGTACTTC. Residues: CASSFAIGSGATYEQYF.

The chain has TRBV27 and TRBJ1-4; 7 nucleotides line up with TRBD1. This CDR3 comprises 16 residues. V was pared by 3 bases and J by 3 bases, with 7 bases of the junction left unmatched. Per the germline V gene, CDR1 is MNHEY and CDR2 is SMNVEV (reference sequence). The CDR3 loop reads CASSLRGRVANEKLFF. The CDR3 DNA follows: TGTGCCAGCAGTTTGAGGGGGCGCGTGGCTAATGAAAAACTGTTTTTT.

Here the CDR3 reads CASSPRTINYGYTF. The CDR3 nucleotides are TGTGCCAGCAGCCCAAGGACAATTAACTATGGCTACACCTTC. This chain links TRBV7-2 with TRBJ1-2; perhaps TRBD1 as D (5 bases). CDR1 and CDR2 (germline): SGHTA, FQGNSA. V lost 5 bases and J lost 1, with 11 bases in between. CDR3 length: 14 amino acids.

The genes are TRBV28 and TRBJ1-1; perhaps TRBD1 as D (6 bases). Germline CDR1 reads MDHEN; CDR2 reads SYDVKM. Trimming shortened V by 4 bases and J by 8 bases, and 23 bases separated the two germline ends. This CDR3 has 16 amino acids. CDR3 amino acids: CASSSIVSTTGIEAFF. The CDR3 DNA sequence: TGTGCCAGCAGTTCCATCGTCTCGACCACAGGGATCGAAGCTTTCTTT.

V is TRBV7-7 and J is TRBJ2-3; tentatively, D is TRBD2 (7 bases). V lost 7 bases to trimming and J lost 10 bases, with 24 bases between them. Germline values: CDR1 SSHAT, CDR2 FNYEAQ (reference sequence). The CDR3 sequence is 15 residues long. The CDR3 DNA is TGTGCCAGCAATCTCCCCCCGGGGGGTTCAGGGGCGCAGTATTTT. It translates to CASNLPPGGSGAQYF.

The chain has TRBV3-1 (or the pseudogene TRBV3-2) and TRBJ2-7, with no clear D. CDR1 LGHDT and CDR2 YNNKEL come from the germline V gene (reference sequence). There are 11 residues in the CDR3. The ends were cut back, 7 bases at V and 6 bases at J, with 10 bases in the middle. CDR3 bases: TGTGCCAGCACCCTCGGTCGCGAGCAGTACTTC. Encoded protein: CASTLGREQYF.

This chain connects TRBV29-1 to TRBJ1-2; no firm D call. The germline V gene has CDR1 SQVTM and CDR2 ANQGSEA. CDR3 length: 13 amino acids. Trimming removed 3 bases from V and 7 bases from J, with 15 bases in between. Here the CDR3 reads CSVEFQARFGYTF. CDR3 DNA: TGCAGCGTTGAGTTCCAGGCTCGTTTTGGCTACACCTTC. The full variable domain, in which reference TRBV29-1 and TRBJ1-2 provide the parts outside the CDR3, is SAVISQKPSRDICQRGTSLTIQCQVDSQVTMMFWYRQQPGQSLTLIATANQGSEATYESGFVIDKFPISRPNLTFSTLTVSNMSPEDSSIYLCSVEFQARFGYTFGSGTRLTVV.

DNA for the CDR3: TGTGCCAGCAGCAAGGAGGCGGGGAACTATGGCTACACCTTC. Its protein is CASSKEAGNYGYTF. The V gene is TRBV21-1, the J gene TRBJ1-2. TRBV21-1 is designated a pseudogene. The CDR3 has 14 amino acids.

This clone was observed a single time. The chain employs TRBV18 and TRBJ1-2, with D tentatively TRBD1 (6 bases). Germline V lookup: CDR1 KGHSH, CDR2 LQKENI. Deletions cut 0 bases from V and 4 bases from J, with 18 bases between. The CDR3 is 17 residues long. CDR3 in amino acids: CASSPPAYNREIYGYTF. The DNA for the CDR3 is TGTGCCAGCTCACCACCGGCGTATAACAGGGAGATCTATGGCTACACCTTC.

This chain links TRBV7-2 with TRBJ1-1, with unresolved D. Trimming shortened V by 6 bases and J by 4 bases, and 15 bases separated the two germline ends. CDR1 SGHTA and CDR2 FQGNSA come from the germline V gene. There are 14 residues in the CDR3. This CDR3 is CASSPGSVGTEAFF. The CDR3 coding sequence is TGTGCCAGCAGTCCAGGCTCGGTGGGCACTGAAGCTTTCTTT.

The chain combines TRBV5-1 with TRBJ1-2; D possibly corresponds to TRBD1 (6 bases). Trimming left V 1 base short and J 8 bases short, with 18 bases between. Germline V gene data show CDR1 as SGHRS and CDR2 as YFSETQ. The length of the CDR3 is 15 residues. The CDR3: CASSLNSGEGEGYTF. CDR3 sequence (DNA): TGCGCCAGCAGCTTGAACTCAGGGGAGGGAGAAGGCTACACCTTC. The whole variable domain, filled in from reference TRBV5-1 and TRBJ1-2, reads KAGVTQTPRYLIKTRGQQVTLSCSPISGHRSVSWYQQTPGQGLQFLFEYFSETQRNKGNFPGRFSGRQFSNSRSEMNVSTLELGDSALYLCASSLNSGEGEGYTFGSGTRLTVV.